This T cell receptor beta chain came from a study of PD-1 blockade in classical Hodgkin lymphoma. The overall study: Patients were infused with nivolumab 3 mg/kg every 2 weeks.

As for time point: cycle 4 day 1 (C4D1), after more than 5 weeks of nivolumab. All trial patients relapsed after autologous stem cell transplantation. The method was immunoSEQ multiplex PCR; TCRdb's version includes in-frame clones alone and lacks a portion of them. The sample has tens of thousands of clones, around 80% seen once. The CDR3 extends over 14 amino acids. Trimming pared 4 bases from V and 2 bases from J, leaving 11 bases between. In germline, CDR1 is SEHNR, CDR2 FQNEAQ (reference sequence). General study results and limits: At C4D1, TCR diversity had climbed significantly for CD4+ cells, though not for CD8+ cells. Relative to healthy donors, newly diagnosed patients reportedly had lower baseline TCR diversity, which was reported as lower still in relapsed/refractory patients.

Comment on this clone: The antigen remains unidentified.

This chain uses TRBV7-9 with TRBJ2-5; tentatively, D is TRBD2 (5 bases). This receptor was taken from a human donor with classical Hodgkin lymphoma. This specimen consisted of peripheral blood mononuclear cells (PBMCs), obtained before the fourth cycle of nivolumab. Written as DNA, the CDR3 is TGTGCCAGCAGCTCCGGACTGAAACAAGAGACCCAGTACTTC. Encoded protein: CASSSGLKQETQYF.